This T cell receptor (beta chain) derives from a study of beta chain features in type 1 diabetes. Expressed TCRB transcripts were sequenced after all isolated RNA was converted to cDNA. The assay was immunoSEQ multiplex PCR, and TCRdb's table has in-frame clones only and misses some. The sample consists of 970,000 or so clones, under 20% of them appearing once. Germline values: CDR1 SGHNT, CDR2 YYREEE (reference sequence). Trimming removed 4 bases from V and 4 bases from J, with 11 bases in between. There are 13 residues in the CDR3. In the case of this clone: The same CDR3 also results from other DNA sequences found in this sample.

The receptor's source is a young woman in good health. V usage is TRBV5-4 and J usage is TRBJ2-5; D possibly corresponds to TRBD1 (5 bases). Sequenced: naive CD4+ T cells from blood. CDR3 loop: CASSPGQGETQYF. CDR3 DNA sequence: TGTGCCAGCAGCCCAGGGCAGGGAGAGACCCAGTACTTC.